The 21 T cell receptor beta chains listed next were all sequenced from one sample in a study of T cells in Graves' hyperthyroidism and ophthalmopathy. The CDR3 regions of TCR beta were amplified from RNA transcripts. An initial round of RT-PCR targeting the TCR CDR3 relied on the HTBI primer set. A single record per CDR3 protein comes from TCRdb applying MiXCR to the multiplex PCR reads. The table has around 340,000 distinct CDR3 sequences, around a sixth seen once. What was sequenced was blood. These receptors were taken from a woman in her forties with Graves' ophthalmopathy.

This clonotype showed up many times. The chain recombines TRBV7-8 with TRBJ2-5; D might be TRBD1 or TRBD2, each matching 5 bases. The germline gives CDR1 SGHVS, CDR2 FQNEAQ. CDR3 length equals 17 residues. V lost 5 bases and J 5 bases, leaving 24 bases between the germline ends. The CDR3 DNA reads as TGTGCCAGCAGCCCCCCCCCCCGGGGCAGCTACAAGGAGACCCAGTACTTC. Encoded protein: CASSPPPRGSYKETQYF.

V usage is TRBV4-2 and J usage is TRBJ2-7; 9 bases align to TRBD2. After removal of 0 bases from V and 6 bases from J, the junction contained 9 bases not matched to a gene. This CDR3 has 16 residues. The germline gives CDR1 LGHNA, CDR2 YNFKEQ. The CDR3 loop is CASSQDKAGGGFEQYF. The CDR3 coding sequence is TGTGCCAGCAGCCAAGATAAGGCGGGAGGGGGCTTCGAGCAGTACTTC.

This clonotype was counted only a few times. One end of the junction varies from germline; a read error may be responsible. The chain joins TRBV2 to TRBJ1-3, with no clear D. Germline-derived CDR1 and CDR2 are SNHLY and FYNNEI. CDR3 length: 14 amino acids. The CDR3 sequence is CASSAASSGNTVYF. CDR3 bases: TGTGCCAGCTCCGCGGCATCCTCTGGAAACACCGTATATTTT.

This clonotype was counted ten times or more. CDR3 region: CASEEDSNQPQHF. CDR3 DNA sequence: TGTGCCAGCGAAGAGGACAGCAATCAGCCCCAGCATTTT. The chain carries TRBV2 and TRBJ1-5; D uncertain. Per the germline V gene, CDR1 is SNHLY and CDR2 is FYNNEI. The CDR3 consists of 13 residues. The germline V and J ends were trimmed by 8 bases and 1 base, with 9 bases remaining between them.

In its sample, this clonotype was seen many times. The V call is TRBV19, the J call TRBJ1-1; 8 bases map to TRBD1. The ends lost 10 bases at V and 10 bases at J; junction bases unmatched: 5. CDR3 length equals 10 residues. Germline values: CDR1 LNHDA, CDR2 SQIVND (reference sequence). DNA for the CDR3: TGTGCCAAAGAAGACAGGGGAGCTTTCTTT. Residues: CAKEDRGAFF.

This chain links TRBV27 with TRBJ1-1; 8 positions match TRBD1. Germline V gene lookup returns CDR1 MNHEY and CDR2 SMNVEV (reference sequence). This CDR3 is built from 16 residues. V trimming: 8 bases; J trimming: 6 bases; junction bases outside the gene matches: 17. The CDR3 DNA reads as TGTGCCAGCCTCCCGGACAGGGACGGCAGGAGTCCTGAAGCTTTCTTT. Translated: CASLPDRDGRSPEAFF.

The chain couples TRBV6-1 to TRBJ2-7; 9 bases are a match to TRBD1. From germline, CDR1 is MNHNS and CDR2 SASEGT. The CDR3 is 15 residues long. Losses at the gene ends were 7 bases for V and 3 bases for J; bases not matched to a gene: 10. In nucleotides, the CDR3 is TGTGCCAGCACCGAAGGACAGGGGTTCAACTACGAGCAGTACTTC. Its protein product is CASTEGQGFNYEQYF.

In this sample, this clonotype turned up many times. The chain is built from TRBV28 and TRBJ1-2; tentatively, D is TRBD1 (5 bases). Germline V gives CDR1 MDHEN, CDR2 SYDVKM. The CDR3 has 14 amino acids. V shed 5 bases and J shed 3 bases, with 13 bases lying between them. CDR3 DNA: TGTGCCAGCAGTCTCTCGGGCAGGGACTATGGCTACACCTTC. This sequence encodes CASSLSGRDYGYTF.

The sample holds many counts of this clonotype. The chain combines TRBV13 with TRBJ2-7, with a weak D call TRBD2 (6 bases). CDR3 length equals 14 residues. Per the germline V gene, CDR1 is PRHDT and CDR2 is FYEKMQ (reference sequence). Trimming took 5 bases from V and 5 from J, leaving 16 bases between them. CDR3 nucleotides: TGTGCCAGCAGCCGACGGGGGATGGGGGACGAGCAGTACTTC. Its protein product is CASSRRGMGDEQYF.

This clonotype was detected many times. V is TRBV27 and J is TRBJ2-7; TRBD2 agrees at 13 bases. The CDR3 is 16 residues long. Trimming removed 0 bases from V and 6 bases from J; junction bases left unmatched: 5. CDR1 and CDR2 (germline): MNHEY, SMNVEV (reference sequence). CDR3 residues: CASSLSGLAGPVEQYF. The CDR3 DNA reads TGTGCCAGCAGTTTATCGGGACTAGCGGGACCCGTCGAGCAGTACTTC.

This clonotype turned up a few times. The chain joins TRBV6-1 to TRBJ2-7, with D perhaps assigned TRBD1 or TRBD2 (6 bases each). The CDR3 sequence is 14 residues long. Trimming cost V 5 bases and J 3 bases, with 14 bases left between them. The V gene's germline CDR1 is MNHNS and CDR2 SASEGT. Here the CDR3 reads CASSPRDTHYEQYF. CDR3 in DNA: TGTGCCAGCAGTCCGCGGGACACCCACTACGAGCAGTACTTC.

The sample holds a few counts of this clonotype. The V and J genes are TRBV18 and TRBJ2-7; D gene uncertain. There are 15 residues in the CDR3. With 0 bases removed from V and 3 bases from J, the gap between germline ends came to 12 bases. Germline assignment: CDR1 KGHSH and CDR2 LQKENI. The CDR3 region is CASSPPSGPRYEQYF. Here the CDR3 DNA reads TGTGCCAGCTCACCACCGTCTGGGCCCCGCTACGAGCAGTACTTC.

This clonotype was observed many times. V and J are TRBV29-1 and TRBJ1-2; D ambiguous. This CDR3 region has 13 residues. V lost 6 bases, J lost 3 bases, and 14 bases lay in between. Germline CDR1 reads SQVTM; CDR2 reads ANQGSEA. CDR3 region: CSVKPGPYYGYTF. In nucleotides, the CDR3 is TGCAGCGTCAAGCCCGGGCCATACTATGGCTACACCTTC.

DNA of the CDR3: TGTGCCACCAGACTAGCGGGAGGGTCCTACGAGCAGTACTTC. Protein: CATRLAGGSYEQYF. J is TRBJ2-7 and V is TRBV12-3 or TRBV12-4, with 14 bases fitting TRBD2. Germline trimming cut 10 bases from V and 1 base from J; bases unmatched to any gene: 3. The CDR3 length is 14 residues.

The CDR3 nucleotides read TGTGCCATCAGTATTAGCGGGAGGGTCGCCGGGGAGCTGTTTTTT. It codes for CAISISGRVAGELFF. The chain has TRBV10-3 and TRBJ2-2; TRBD2 matches at 11 bases. Trimming removed 5 bases from V and 6 bases from J; junction bases left unmatched: 5. CDR1 is ENHRY and CDR2 is SYGVKD in the germline V gene. The CDR3 length is 15 residues.

CDR3 protein: CASSQDPKTYGYTF. For the CDR3, the DNA is TGCGCCAGCAGCCAGGACCCAAAGACATATGGCTACACCTTC. The chain joins TRBV5-1 to TRBJ1-2; D gene uncertain. From germline, CDR1 is SGHRS and CDR2 YFSETQ. This CDR3 has 14 amino acids. Deletions cut 4 bases from V and 5 bases from J, with 15 bases between. The whole variable domain, filled in from reference TRBV5-1 and TRBJ1-2, reads KAGVTQTPRYLIKTRGQQVTLSCSPISGHRSVSWYQQTPGQGLQFLFEYFSETQRNKGNFPGRFSGRQFSNSRSEMNVSTLELGDSALYLCASSQDPKTYGYTFGSGTRLTVV.

Many counts were recorded for this clonotype. The chain links TRBV12-3 or TRBV12-4 to TRBJ1-5; the D is unclear. The CDR3 sequence is 13 residues long. Trimming pared 1 base from V and 4 bases from J, leaving 5 bases between. CDR3 amino acids: CASSLGSNQPQHF. In DNA, the CDR3 is TGTGCCAGCAGTTTAGGGAGTAATCAGCCCCAGCATTTT.

This clonotype was recorded at least ten times. This chain links TRBV27 with TRBJ2-5; no clear D. V lost 4 bases and J lost 2, with 11 bases in between. The CDR3 has 14 residues. Germline V lookup: CDR1 MNHEY, CDR2 SMNVEV (reference sequence). The CDR3 DNA reads as TGTGCCAGCAGTTCGGTCGACGGACAAGAGACCCAGTACTTC. Amino acids: CASSSVDGQETQYF.

The table lists this clonotype with many counts. The chain has TRBV11-2 and TRBJ2-7; D is possibly TRBD2 (6 bases). V was shortened by 0 bases and J by 2 bases, with 20 bases between the two germline ends. Looked up from germline, CDR1 is SGHAT and CDR2 is FQNNGV. This CDR3 is 18 amino acids long. The CDR3 is CASSLDSGLALSTYEQYF. The CDR3, as DNA: TGTGCCAGCAGCTTAGATTCCGGCCTAGCGCTATCGACCTACGAGCAGTACTTC.

The sample holds one count of this clonotype. Since a much larger clone is just one base distant, this may be a read error. This chain uses TRBV5-1 with TRBJ2-1; 8 bases match TRBD1. The CDR3 runs 16 residues. Germline V CDR1 and CDR2: SGHRS, YFSETQ. In DNA form, the CDR3 reads TGCGCCAGCACCCGGACAGGGCAGAGCTCCTACAATGGGCAGTTCTTC. Translation gives CASTRTGQSSYNGQFF.

In this sample, this clonotype turned up many times. A much larger clonotype is one base distant, so this may be a read error. The chain carries TRBV29-1 and TRBJ1-2, with D uncertain. Germline V lookup: CDR1 SQVTM, CDR2 ANQGSEA. Trimming pared 3 bases from V and 6 bases from J, leaving 5 bases between. The CDR3 runs to 10 residues. The CDR3 nucleotides are TGCAGCGTTGACGCCCATGGCTACACCTTC. This gives the protein CSVDAHGYTF.